The clone carrying this T cell receptor (beta chain) was observed at least ten times. No antigen is known for it. The germline V gene has CDR1 SGHTA and CDR2 FQGNSA. V gave up 5 bases and J gave up 9 bases, with 17 bases separating them. The CDR3 is 14 residues long. These data originate in a study of T cells in Graves' hyperthyroidism and ophthalmopathy. General observations from the study: The model predicted ophthalmopathy a median around 6.5 months before onset.

The source material, RNA transcripts, was used to amplify TCR beta CDR3 regions. Primed by the HTBI set, a first-round RT-PCR was run on the TCR CDR3. One entry per CDR3 protein, called by TCRdb with MiXCR from the multiplex PCR reads. Among over 300,000 distinct CDR3 sequences listed, approximately 15% were seen once. Uncontrolled infection, other autoimmune disease, pregnancy or lactation barred patients from enrollment. Orbital computed tomography, thyroid ultrasound, serum thyroxine and TRAb, and clinical symptoms together informed the diagnoses. The source is a woman in her thirties or forties with Graves' ophthalmopathy. Material: blood. The rearrangement uses TRBV7-2 and TRBJ2-1; D perhaps matches TRBD2 (7 bases). The DNA of the CDR3 is TGTGCCAGCAGCCAGCGGAGGGGGGGGGGTGAGCAGTTCTTC. Translating it yields CASSQRRGGGEQFF.